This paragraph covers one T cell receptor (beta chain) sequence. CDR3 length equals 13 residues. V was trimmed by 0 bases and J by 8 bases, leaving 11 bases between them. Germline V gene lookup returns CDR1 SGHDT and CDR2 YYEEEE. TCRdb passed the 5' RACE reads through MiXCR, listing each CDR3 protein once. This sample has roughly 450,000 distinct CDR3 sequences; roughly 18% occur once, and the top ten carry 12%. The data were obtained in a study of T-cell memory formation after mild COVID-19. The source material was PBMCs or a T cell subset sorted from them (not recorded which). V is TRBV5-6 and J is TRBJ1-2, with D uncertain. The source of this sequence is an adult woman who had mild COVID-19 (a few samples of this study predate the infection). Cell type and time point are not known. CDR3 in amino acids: CASSLDQAEGYTF. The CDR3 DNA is TGTGCCAGCAGCTTGGACCAGGCGGAGGGCTACACCTTC.